Shown below are 8 T cell receptor beta chains from a single sample sequenced in a study of CD8+ T cells in alopecia areata. Extraction of RNA preceded its reverse transcription into cDNA, which served as the sequencing template. Profiled with immunoSEQ multiplex PCR; TCRdb holds only in-frame clones, not every one. The sample lists 270,000 or so clones, 58% seen once, with approximately 1.8% in the top ten. Treatment in this sample: oral pan-JAK inhibitor, 5-10 mg twice daily. Specimen: CD4+ T cells sorted from blood, collected at week 24, from a patient treated with tofacitinib. The receptor source for this set is a human donor with alopecia areata.

This chain joins TRBV25-1 and TRBJ2-4, with D uncertain. The CDR3 is 15 residues long. CDR1 is MGHDK, CDR2 SYGVNS, per germline. Trimming pared 1 base from V and 6 bases from J, leaving 13 bases between. CDR3: CASSESDRTLNIQYF. The CDR3 DNA reads TGTGCCAGCAGTGAATCTGACCGAACTCTAAACATTCAGTACTTC.

The chain uses TRBV28 and TRBJ2-5; D gene uncertain. Trimming took off 3 bases at V and 5 bases at J, with 4 bases between the two ends. Germline V gene lookup returns CDR1 MDHEN and CDR2 SYDVKM. The CDR3 loop spans 11 amino acids. The CDR3 sequence: CASSFWETQYF. CDR3 bases: TGTGCCAGCAGTTTTTGGGAGACCCAGTACTTC.

V is TRBV4-2 and J is TRBJ1-2; D may be TRBD1 (5 bases). This CDR3 is built from 14 residues. Germline V gives CDR1 LGHNA, CDR2 YNFKEQ. V was clipped by 6 bases and J by 0 bases, with 11 bases between them. CDR3 nucleotides: TGTGCCAGCAGACAGGAAAGGCCTAACTATGGCTACACCTTC. Translation: CASRQERPNYGYTF.

The chain carries TRBV15 and TRBJ2-7; 7 bases align to TRBD2. V shed 0 bases and J 2 bases; nucleotides not matched to a gene: 1. In germline, CDR1 is LNHNV, CDR2 YYDKDF (reference sequence). The CDR3 loop spans 14 amino acids. As DNA, the CDR3 is TGTGCCACCAGCAGAGATGCGGGGGCCTACGAGCAGTACTTC. The encoded protein is CATSRDAGAYEQYF.

This chain uses TRBV2 with TRBJ2-3; 11 positions match TRBD2. The CDR3 loop spans 16 amino acids. The germline gives CDR1 SNHLY, CDR2 FYNNEI. Trimming cost V 5 bases and J 3 bases; bases outside gene matches: 7. The CDR3 DNA is TGTGCCAGCAGTTCCCTAGCGGGGGGCCCTACAGATACGCAGTATTTT. Translated: CASSSLAGGPTDTQYF. The entire variable domain, with the rest obtained from reference TRBV2 and TRBJ2-3, is as follows: EPEVTQTPSHQVTQMGQEVILRCVPISNHLYFYWYRQILGQKVEFLVSFYNNEISEKSEIFDDQFSVERPDGSNFTLKIRSTKLEDSAMYFCASSSLAGGPTDTQYFGPGTRLTVL.

The chain recombines TRBV10-3 with TRBJ2-7; 8 bases line up with TRBD2. With V trimmed by 2 bases and J by 5 bases, 11 bases remained unmatched. Germline V gene sequence: CDR1 ENHRY, CDR2 SYGVKD. This CDR3 contains 16 residues. CDR3 nucleotide sequence: TGTGCCATCAGTGAGCCAGGGTTCGGGGGGGTGGACGAGCAGTACTTC. Amino acids: CAISEPGFGGVDEQYF.

The rearrangement links TRBV9 to TRBJ1-2; D ambiguous. This CDR3 region has 15 residues. Trimming took 3 bases from V and 1 from J, leaving 13 bases between them. Per germline, CDR1 SGDLS and CDR2 YYNGEE. CDR3 coding DNA: TGTGCCAGCAGCGAGGATGAGGGTTTTAACTATGGCTACACCTTC. It codes for CASSEDEGFNYGYTF.

The chain is built from TRBV2 and TRBJ2-5; 10 bases fit TRBD2. Trimming took 6 bases from V and 4 from J; bases not matched to a gene: 11. CDR1 and CDR2 (germline): SNHLY, FYNNEI. This CDR3 is built from 16 residues. CDR3 sequence (DNA): TGTGCCAGCAGCTCCGGGACTAGCGTCCTAAGAGAGACCCAGTACTTC. It is translated as CASSSGTSVLRETQYF.